This record looks at one TCR beta chain sequence and its context. Patients all relapsed after autologous stem cell transplantation, and there was variation in brentuximab vedotin exposure. This CDR3 contains 16 residues. After removal of 1 base from V and 8 bases from J, the junction contained 6 bases not matched to a gene. Germline-derived CDR1 and CDR2 are MNHNS and SASEGT. The data are from a study of PD-1 blockade in classical Hodgkin lymphoma. Using immunoSEQ multiplex PCR, the repertoire was profiled, and TCRdb retains in-frame clones only, with some absent. The sample yields approximately 19,000 clones, roughly three quarters seen once.

The sample was peripheral blood mononuclear cells (PBMCs), taken before the second cycle of nivolumab. This chain links TRBV6-1 with TRBJ2-1, with TRBD1 matching 12 bases. This receptor was obtained from a human donor with classical Hodgkin lymphoma. The CDR3 DNA reads TGTGCCAGCAGTGAAGGGGACAGGGGGCTCATCGATGAGCAGTTCTTC. Its translation: CASSEGDRGLIDEQFF.